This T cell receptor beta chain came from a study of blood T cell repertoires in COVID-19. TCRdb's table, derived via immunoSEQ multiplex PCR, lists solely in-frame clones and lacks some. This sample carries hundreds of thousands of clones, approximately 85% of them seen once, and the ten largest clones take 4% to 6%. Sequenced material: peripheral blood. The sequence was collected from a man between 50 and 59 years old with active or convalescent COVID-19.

This CDR3 reads CASSLGNGDEAFF. Here the CDR3 DNA reads TGTGCCAGCAGCTTGGGGAATGGAGACGAAGCTTTCTTT. V gene TRBV5-6 combines with J gene TRBJ1-1; no reliable D call. The CDR3 sequence is 13 residues long. V was pared by 0 bases and J by 8 bases, with 11 bases between. Germline loops: CDR1 SGHDT, CDR2 YYEEEE.